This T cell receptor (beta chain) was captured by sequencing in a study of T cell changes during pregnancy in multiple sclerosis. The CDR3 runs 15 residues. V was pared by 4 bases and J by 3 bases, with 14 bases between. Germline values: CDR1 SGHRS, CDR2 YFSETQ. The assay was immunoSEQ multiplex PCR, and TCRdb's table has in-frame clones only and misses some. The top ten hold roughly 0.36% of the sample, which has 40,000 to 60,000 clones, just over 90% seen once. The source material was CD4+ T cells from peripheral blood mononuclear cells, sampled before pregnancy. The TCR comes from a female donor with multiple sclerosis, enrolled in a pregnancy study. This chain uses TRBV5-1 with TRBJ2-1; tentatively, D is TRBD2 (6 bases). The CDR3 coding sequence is TGCGCCAGCAGCCTAATGACGGGAGACTACAATGAGCAGTTCTTC. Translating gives CASSLMTGDYNEQFF.